These 3 T cell receptor beta chains were all obtained from the same sample, sequenced in a study of cytomegalovirus exposure and HLA in healthy donors. Use of 60 Vbeta and 13 Jbeta primers characterized the PCR. Generated by immunoSEQ multiplex PCR, the TCRdb table keeps only in-frame clones and is missing some. The table records 150,000 to 200,000 clones, just over 75% of them present only once. The sequenced sample was PBMCs. Receptors originate from a middle-aged woman in good health and CMV-seronegative.

This clone occurred a few times. The V and J genes are TRBV7-2 and TRBJ1-1, with D perhaps TRBD1 (5 bases). V was shortened by 4 bases and J by 3 bases, with 9 bases between the two germline ends. This CDR3 has 13 residues. Germline V gene sequence: CDR1 SGHTA, CDR2 FQGNSA. As DNA, the CDR3 is TGTGCCAGCAGCTGGGGGGAGGACACTGAAGCTTTCTTT. Translated: CASSWGEDTEAFF.

The V call is TRBV30, the J call TRBJ1-1; D is ambiguous. Germline CDR1 and CDR2: GTSNPN and SVGIG (reference sequence). V lost 1 base and J 1 base, leaving 13 bases between the germline ends. This CDR3 comprises 15 residues. CDR3 bases: TGTGCCTGGAGTGCAATCCGTGGAGGGAACACTGAAGCTTTCTTT. It is translated as CAWSAIRGGNTEAFF.

The gene calls are TRBV29-1 and TRBJ1-4, with D unresolved. CDR3 length: 12 residues. The V end was cut by 4 bases, the J end by 2 bases, with 5 bases between. CDR1 SQVTM and CDR2 ANQGSEA come from the germline V gene. The CDR3 coding sequence is TGCAGCGTTGGAGGGACTAATGAAAAACTGTTTTTT. Protein product: CSVGGTNEKLFF.